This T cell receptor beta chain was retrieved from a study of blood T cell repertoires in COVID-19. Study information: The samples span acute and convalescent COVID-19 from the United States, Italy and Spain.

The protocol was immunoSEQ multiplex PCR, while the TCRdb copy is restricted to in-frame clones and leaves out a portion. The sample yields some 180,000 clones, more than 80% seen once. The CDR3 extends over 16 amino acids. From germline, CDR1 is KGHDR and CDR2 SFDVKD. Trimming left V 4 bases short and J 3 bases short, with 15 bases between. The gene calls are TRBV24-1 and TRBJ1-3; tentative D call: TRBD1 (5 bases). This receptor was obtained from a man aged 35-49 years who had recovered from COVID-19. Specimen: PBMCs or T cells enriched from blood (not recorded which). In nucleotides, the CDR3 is TGTGCCACCAGTGAAGTGGGACGGGGAGGTGGAAACACCATATATTTT. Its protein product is CATSEVGRGGGNTIYF.